Sequencing of this T cell receptor beta chain was carried out in a study of T cells after yellow fever vaccination. Via MiXCR, TCRdb re-called the 5' RACE reads, giving one row per CDR3 protein. This sample has a few hundred thousand distinct CDR3 sequences, with around 3.9% found just once. V lost 6 bases and J 3 bases, leaving 14 bases between the germline ends. The CDR3 runs to 14 residues. Germline lookup yields CDR1 MNHEY and CDR2 SMNVEV (reference sequence). The TCR originated in a man younger than 30 who received the YFV17D yellow fever vaccine. This chain uses TRBV27 with TRBJ1-2, with D maybe TRBD1 (5 bases). The sequences come from PBMCs, collected on the day of the yellow fever booster vaccination. The CDR3 DNA is TGTGCCAGCAGAGAGCCCGGGACCTACTATGGCTACACCTTC. This encodes CASREPGTYYGYTF.